The T cell receptor beta chain described here comes from a study of OX40 agonist ivuxolimab in advanced cancers. This clone was recorded only once. No antigen is known for it. Points from the study as a whole: Expanded clones tended on average to be more numerous among CD8+ T cells than CD4+. Compared with others, partial responders at 0.1-3.0 mg/kg displayed clonal expansion among the lowest.

The data were produced by immunoSEQ multiplex PCR, yet TCRdb's version contains in-frame clones alone and is incomplete. The sample contains around 44,000 clones, 70% to 90% of which appear only once. Germline V CDR1 and CDR2: MNHEY, SVGAGI. V dropped 4 bases and J dropped 6 bases, with 13 bases sitting between them. The CDR3 is made up of 14 amino acids. Sampling times: baseline, cycle 4 day 1, cycle 7 day 1. This rearrangement joins TRBV6-5 to TRBJ1-5; the D is unclear. Material: CD4+ or CD8+ T cells sorted from blood, obtained in a trial of the OX40 agonist ivuxolimab. The receptor was isolated from an adult with an advanced solid tumor such as melanoma, head and neck, liver or kidney cancer. CDR3 residues: CASSSARGFQPQHF. As DNA, the CDR3 is TGTGCCAGCAGTTCAGCGCGAGGGTTTCAGCCCCAGCATTTT.